Ten or more counts support the clone carrying this T cell receptor beta chain. Its specificity is unknown. Patients aged 18 to 65 had newly diagnosed hyperthyroidism of under 2 months' duration. These data are taken from a study of T cells in Graves' hyperthyroidism and ophthalmopathy. General observations from the study: Ophthalmopathy onset followed model prediction by a median roughly six months.

Amplification targeted TCR beta CDR3 regions from RNA transcripts. Carried out on the TCR CDR3, a first-round RT-PCR used the HTBI primer set. TCRdb processed the multiplex PCR reads anew with MiXCR; each CDR3 protein has one entry. The data hold approximately 590,000 distinct CDR3 sequences, with more than 15% observed a single time. The V end lost 5 bases, the J end lost 1 base, and 11 bases lay between the germline ends. CDR3 length equals 14 residues. Germline lookup yields CDR1 MNHEY and CDR2 SVGEGT. This receptor was identified in a woman aged 25 to 39 with Graves' hyperthyroidism. This chain joins TRBV6-2 or TRBV6-3 and TRBJ1-1, with D possibly matching TRBD1 (6 bases). The sequenced sample consisted of blood. The DNA for the CDR3 is TGTGCCAGCAGTACACAGGGTTGGAACACTGAAGCTTTCTTT. It encodes CASSTQGWNTEAFF.